Listed below are T cell receptor beta chains from one sample, sequenced in a study of cytomegalovirus exposure and HLA in healthy donors. The table came from immunoSEQ multiplex PCR; TCRdb's copy has only in-frame clones and leaves some out. The sample comprises some 150,000 clones, 63% of which are singletons, and approximately 7% rests with the top ten. What was sequenced was PBMCs. Receptors were obtained from a woman aged 55 to 70 in good health and CMV-seropositive. Each CDR3 is given with its conserved first and last residue. The order of the fields is V gene, clone size, J gene, D gene, CDR3 protein, CDR3 DNA. The D gene is left open where the match is weak. The size of a clone is reported for some rows only, either as once, few or many, or as a class for expanded clones.

V gene: TRBV6-5
clone size: few
J gene: TRBJ1-1
D gene: NA
CDR3 protein: CASSRTENTEAFF
CDR3 DNA: TGTGCCAGCAGTAGGACAGAGAACACTGAAGCTTTCTTT

V gene: TRBV4-1
clone size: few
J gene: TRBJ2-2
D gene: TRBD1
CDR3 protein: CASSSTGGLNTGELFF
CDR3 DNA: TGCGCCAGCAGCTCGACAGGGGGCTTAAACACCGGGGAGCTGTTTTTT

V gene: TRBV27
clone size: NA
J gene: TRBJ2-1
D gene: TRBD2
CDR3 protein: CASSFSLAGGVVLRFF
CDR3 DNA: TGTGCCAGCAGTTTCTCACTAGCGGGAGGGGTGGTGTTACGGTTCTTC

V gene: TRBV7-2
clone size: NA
J gene: TRBJ2-3
D gene: NA
CDR3 protein: CASSKRLSTDTQYF
CDR3 DNA: TGTGCCAGCAGCAAAAGACTAAGCACAGATACGCAGTATTTT

V gene: TRBV29-1
clone size: NA
J gene: TRBJ1-2
D gene: NA
CDR3 protein: CSARGEALDTF
CDR3 DNA: TGCAGCGCCCGCGGGGAGGCGCTGGACACCTTC

V gene: TRBV25-1
clone size: once
J gene: TRBJ2-7
D gene: TRBD1
CDR3 protein: CASSDISGTGDEQYF
CDR3 DNA: TGTGCCAGCAGTGATATATCCGGGACAGGGGACGAGCAGTACTTC

V gene: TRBV5-4
clone size: few
J gene: TRBJ2-7
D gene: NA
CDR3 protein: CASSGGYEQYF
CDR3 DNA: TGTGCCAGCAGCGGAGGCTACGAGCAGTACTTC

V gene: TRBV28
clone size: NA
J gene: TRBJ2-7
D gene: TRBD2
CDR3 protein: CASSSTGLAGDYEQYF
CDR3 DNA: TGTGCCAGCAGTTCTACGGGACTAGCGGGAGACTACGAGCAGTACTTC

V gene: TRBV29-1
clone size: NA
J gene: TRBJ1-4
D gene: NA
CDR3 protein: CSGSFNEKLFF
CDR3 DNA: TGCAGCGGGAGCTTTAATGAAAAACTGTTTTTT

V gene: TRBV19
clone size: NA
J gene: TRBJ2-2
D gene: TRBD1
CDR3 protein: CASSMRDRANTGELFF
CDR3 DNA: TGTGCCAGTAGTATGAGGGACAGGGCAAACACCGGGGAGCTGTTTTTT

V gene: TRBV7-3
clone size: NA
J gene: TRBJ2-7
D gene: TRBD1
CDR3 protein: CASSSDRESAEQYF
CDR3 DNA: TGTGCCAGCAGCTCGGACAGGGAGTCGGCCGAGCAGTACTTC

V gene: TRBV5-1
clone size: NA
J gene: TRBJ1-1
D gene: NA
CDR3 protein: CASSLEPQDYMNTEAFF
CDR3 DNA: TGCGCCAGCAGCTTGGAGCCTCAGGACTATATGAACACTGAAGCTTTCTTT

V gene: TRBV9
clone size: NA
J gene: TRBJ1-4
D gene: NA
CDR3 protein: CASSARDIGEKLFF
CDR3 DNA: TGTGCCAGCAGCGCCCGGGACATAGGTGAAAAACTGTTTTTT

V gene: TRBV13
clone size: few
J gene: TRBJ2-3
D gene: TRBD2
CDR3 protein: CASSLGLAGVGTDTQYF
CDR3 DNA: TGTGCCAGCAGCTTAGGACTAGCGGGAGTCGGCACAGATACGCAGTATTTT

V gene: TRBV28
clone size: NA
J gene: TRBJ1-1
D gene: NA
CDR3 protein: CAATRDTEAFF
CDR3 DNA: TGTGCCGCCACGAGGGACACTGAAGCTTTCTTT

V gene: TRBV6-5
clone size: NA
J gene: TRBJ1-1
D gene: NA
CDR3 protein: CASSLRGPGTEAFF
CDR3 DNA: TGTGCCAGCAGTCTCAGGGGCCCTGGCACTGAAGCTTTCTTT

V gene: TRBV28
clone size: NA
J gene: TRBJ1-5
D gene: TRBD1
CDR3 protein: CASSPAKTGGNQPQHF
CDR3 DNA: TGTGCCAGCAGCCCTGCCAAGACAGGGGGGAATCAGCCCCAGCATTTT

V gene: TRBV7-3
clone size: NA
J gene: TRBJ2-1
D gene: TRBD2
CDR3 protein: CASSSVGTSGSNEQFF
CDR3 DNA: TGTGCCAGCAGCTCCGTCGGGACTAGCGGGAGCAATGAGCAGTTCTTC

V gene: TRBV29-1
clone size: NA
J gene: TRBJ1-3
D gene: NA
CDR3 protein: CSVGTGISSGNTIYF
CDR3 DNA: TGCAGCGTTGGAACAGGGATTAGCTCTGGAAACACCATATATTTT

V gene: TRBV25-1
clone size: NA
J gene: TRBJ1-3
D gene: NA
CDR3 protein: CASRGAGGNTIYF
CDR3 DNA: TGTGCCAGCAGGGGGGCGGGTGGAAACACCATATATTTT

V gene: TRBV15
clone size: NA
J gene: TRBJ2-2
D gene: TRBD2
CDR3 protein: CATSRGPGTSGFRTGELFF
CDR3 DNA: TGTGCCACCAGCAGAGGCCCAGGGACTAGCGGTTTTCGCACCGGGGAGCTGTTTTTT

V gene: TRBV15
clone size: NA
J gene: TRBJ2-1
D gene: TRBD1
CDR3 protein: CATRGDRGFYNEQFF
CDR3 DNA: TGTGCCACCAGAGGGGACAGGGGGTTCTACAATGAGCAGTTCTTC

V gene: TRBV27
clone size: few
J gene: TRBJ2-1
D gene: TRBD1
CDR3 protein: CASSAYRGSVVDEQFF
CDR3 DNA: TGTGCCAGCAGTGCCTACAGGGGTTCAGTGGTTGATGAGCAGTTCTTC

V gene: TRBV6-5
clone size: NA
J gene: TRBJ2-1
D gene: NA
CDR3 protein: CASNGGLRNEQFF
CDR3 DNA: TGTGCCAGCAACGGCGGATTACGCAATGAGCAGTTCTTC

V gene: TRBV18
clone size: NA
J gene: TRBJ1-2
D gene: NA
CDR3 protein: CASSRTGQPGYYGYTF
CDR3 DNA: TGTGCCAGCTCACGGACCGGACAGCCTGGGTACTATGGCTACACCTTC

V gene: TRBV9
clone size: NA
J gene: TRBJ2-5
D gene: TRBD1
CDR3 protein: CASSPGTVQETQYF
CDR3 DNA: TGTGCCAGCAGCCCCGGGACAGTGCAAGAGACCCAGTACTTC

V gene: TRBV5-1
clone size: NA
J gene: TRBJ1-2
D gene: NA
CDR3 protein: CASRVLGEEDYGYTF
CDR3 DNA: TGCGCCAGCAGGGTGCTGGGGGAGGAAGACTATGGCTACACCTTC

V gene: TRBV29-1
clone size: NA
J gene: TRBJ2-3
D gene: NA
CDR3 protein: CSVELAGVLDTQYF
CDR3 DNA: TGCAGCGTTGAGCTGGCAGGGGTGTTAGATACGCAGTATTTT

V gene: TRBV7-2
clone size: NA
J gene: TRBJ1-1
D gene: TRBD1
CDR3 protein: CASSLRTGNTEAFF
CDR3 DNA: TGTGCCAGCAGCTTACGGACAGGGAACACTGAAGCTTTCTTT

V gene: TRBV4-3
clone size: NA
J gene: TRBJ2-1
D gene: NA
CDR3 protein: CASSQEARNNEQFF
CDR3 DNA: TGCGCCAGCAGCCAAGAGGCACGCAACAATGAGCAGTTCTTC

V gene: TRBV14
clone size: few
J gene: TRBJ2-7
D gene: NA
CDR3 protein: CASSHYPLGGGRDRPSYEQYF
CDR3 DNA: TGTGCCAGCAGCCATTATCCTTTGGGGGGGGGCCGGGACAGGCCCTCCTACGAGCAGTACTTC

V gene: TRBV10-3
clone size: few
J gene: TRBJ1-1
D gene: NA
CDR3 protein: CAISEIEVPMNTEAFF
CDR3 DNA: TGTGCCATCAGTGAGATCGAGGTACCCATGAACACTGAAGCTTTCTTT

V gene: TRBV13
clone size: NA
J gene: TRBJ1-2
D gene: NA
CDR3 protein: CASSSSTRWDNYGYTF
CDR3 DNA: TGTGCCAGCAGCTCCTCGACTAGATGGGATAACTATGGCTACACCTTC

V gene: TRBV6-1
clone size: NA
J gene: TRBJ1-2
D gene: NA
CDR3 protein: CASSRDTNYGYTF
CDR3 DNA: TGTGCCAGCAGTCGGGACACCAACTATGGCTACACCTTC

V gene: TRBV27
clone size: NA
J gene: TRBJ2-2
D gene: TRBD1
CDR3 protein: CASSFGTGNTGELFF
CDR3 DNA: TGTGCCAGCAGTTTTGGGACAGGTAACACCGGGGAGCTGTTTTTT

V gene: TRBV6-5
clone size: NA
J gene: TRBJ2-7
D gene: TRBD2
CDR3 protein: CASSFLLGGEQYF
CDR3 DNA: TGTGCCAGCAGTTTTCTCTTGGGAGGGGAGCAGTACTTC

V gene: TRBV28
clone size: NA
J gene: TRBJ1-1
D gene: NA
CDR3 protein: CASSLPGGNTEAFF
CDR3 DNA: TGTGCCAGCAGTTTACCAGGTGGGAACACTGAAGCTTTCTTT

V gene: TRBV29-1
clone size: few
J gene: TRBJ2-7
D gene: NA
CDR3 protein: CSVEGLRGSYEQYF
CDR3 DNA: TGCAGCGTTGAAGGCTTAAGGGGCTCCTACGAGCAGTACTTC

V gene: TRBV5-4
clone size: NA
J gene: TRBJ2-5
D gene: NA
CDR3 protein: CASSPRTDQETQYF
CDR3 DNA: TGTGCCAGCAGCCCCAGGACAGACCAAGAGACCCAGTACTTC

V gene: TRBV25-1
clone size: NA
J gene: TRBJ1-2
D gene: NA
CDR3 protein: CASSDRAYGYTF
CDR3 DNA: TGTGCCAGCAGTGACAGGGCCTATGGCTACACCTTC

V gene: TRBV10-3
clone size: NA
J gene: TRBJ2-3
D gene: TRBD2
CDR3 protein: CAISSRTSGTTDTQYF
CDR3 DNA: TGTGCCATCAGTTCCCGGACTAGCGGGACCACAGATACGCAGTATTTT

V gene: TRBV10-3
clone size: NA
J gene: TRBJ2-1
D gene: NA
CDR3 protein: CAISDGRGDNEQFF
CDR3 DNA: TGTGCCATCAGTGATGGGCGCGGGGACAATGAGCAGTTCTTC

V gene: TRBV5-8
clone size: NA
J gene: TRBJ2-2
D gene: NA
CDR3 protein: CASLQDPMFTGELFF
CDR3 DNA: TGTGCCAGCCTACAGGACCCGATGTTTACCGGGGAGCTGTTTTTT

V gene: TRBV10-2
clone size: once
J gene: TRBJ1-3
D gene: TRBD1
CDR3 protein: CASRGDSSGNTIYF
CDR3 DNA: TGCGCCAGCAGGGGGGACAGTTCTGGAAACACCATATATTTT

V gene: TRBV7-2
clone size: NA
J gene: TRBJ2-5
D gene: TRBD2
CDR3 protein: CASSRGLAGGGQETQYF
CDR3 DNA: TGTGCCAGCAGCCGAGGGCTAGCGGGAGGGGGTCAAGAGACCCAGTACTTC

V gene: TRBV11-3
clone size: few
J gene: TRBJ2-7
D gene: TRBD2
CDR3 protein: CASSLTTGGFGEQYF
CDR3 DNA: TGTGCCAGCAGCCTTACGACGGGAGGGTTCGGCGAGCAGTACTTC

V gene: TRBV4-3
clone size: NA
J gene: TRBJ2-7
D gene: TRBD2
CDR3 protein: CASSQDITSGISYEQYF
CDR3 DNA: TGCGCCAGCAGCCAAGATATTACTAGCGGGATCTCCTACGAGCAGTACTTC

V gene: TRBV7-3
clone size: few
J gene: TRBJ1-3
D gene: NA
CDR3 protein: CASSLGGFGNTIYF
CDR3 DNA: TGTGCCAGCAGCCTAGGGGGATTCGGAAACACCATATATTTT

V gene: TRBV28
clone size: once
J gene: TRBJ2-7
D gene: NA
CDR3 protein: CASGFQGLYEQYF
CDR3 DNA: TGTGCCAGCGGTTTCCAGGGCCTCTACGAGCAGTACTTC

V gene: TRBV5-6
clone size: NA
J gene: TRBJ2-7
D gene: TRBD1
CDR3 protein: CASSLWRTGRLGEQYF
CDR3 DNA: TGTGCCAGCAGCTTGTGGAGGACAGGAAGGCTCGGTGAGCAGTACTTC

V gene: TRBV11-3
clone size: few
J gene: TRBJ2-7
D gene: NA
CDR3 protein: CASSQGQEQYF
CDR3 DNA: TGTGCCAGCAGCCAGGGGCAGGAGCAGTACTTC